This T cell receptor beta chain comes out of a study of T cell repertoires in cytomegalovirus infection. Study information: Recently identified HLA-C-restricted CMV epitopes and well-studied HLA-B-restricted CMV epitopes were used by the study. Public TCR beta signatures were indicative of both CMV infection and a matching HLA type.

TCRdb re-analysed the reads in MiXCR, keeping a single row per CDR3 protein. The repertoire holds about 52,000 distinct CDR3 sequences, with roughly 20% as singletons. Looked up from germline, CDR1 is LNHNV and CDR2 is YYDKDF (reference sequence). The germline V and J ends were trimmed by 0 bases and 6 bases, with 11 bases remaining between them. This CDR3 comprises 15 residues. As to this clonotype: Its antigen remains unknown.

Study results and limitations: The study identified carriers of CMV plus the relevant HLA from cumulative public TCR beta family frequency. The response measured ex vivo was dominated by TCR beta clonotypes (HLA-C-restricted and CMV-specific).

V is TRBV15 and J is TRBJ2-2, with TRBD2 as a possible D gene (6 bases). Source: CD8+ T cells from cultured PBMCs, taken from culture after CMV antigen stimulation. The TCR was taken from a human donor in good health (CMV status not recorded). Some clones in this sample may be carry-over from other donors' samples. CDR3 DNA: TGTGCCACCAGCAGAGATAGGACTACATCCGGGGAGCTGTTTTTT. It is translated as CATSRDRTTSGELFF. Full variable domain (rest looked up from reference TRBV15 and TRBJ2-2): DAMVIQNPRYQVTQFGKPVTLSCSQTLNHNVMYWYQQKSSQAPKLLFHYYDKDFNNEADTPDNFQSRRPNTSFCFLDIRSPGLGDTAMYLCATSRDRTTSGELFFGEGSRLTVL.